Below, 20 T cell receptor beta chains from the same sample are listed, as sequenced in a study of T cell responses to AZD1222 COVID-19 vaccine. Measured with immunoSEQ multiplex PCR; TCRdb has only the in-frame clones, and not every one. The sample records about 130,000 clones, approximately 90% being singletons. The material was peripheral blood, obtained on day 0 of AZD1222 vaccination. Receptors were obtained from an adult in good health.

The chain links TRBV5-4 to TRBJ1-4; perhaps TRBD1 as D (5 bases). This CDR3 comprises 17 residues. Looked up from germline, CDR1 is SGHNT and CDR2 is YYREEE (reference sequence). V lost 4 bases and J lost 2, with 18 bases in between. The CDR3 spells CASSKDRVRATNEKLFF. The CDR3 DNA follows: TGTGCCAGCAGCAAAGACAGAGTCCGTGCGACTAATGAAAAACTGTTTTTT. The entire variable domain, with the rest obtained from reference TRBV5-4 and TRBJ1-4, is as follows: ETGVTQSPTHLIKTRGQQVTLRCSSQSGHNTVSWYQQALGQGPQFIFQYYREEENGRGNFPPRFSGLQFPNYSSELNVNALELDDSALYLCASSKDRVRATNEKLFFGSGTQLSVL.

The chain joins TRBV5-1 to TRBJ1-6; TRBD1 agrees at 8 bases. From germline, CDR1 is SGHRS and CDR2 YFSETQ. Trimming removed 4 bases from V and 8 bases from J; junction bases left unmatched: 5. The CDR3 covers 14 residues. The CDR3 sequence is CASSPDRADSPLHF. In DNA, the CDR3 is TGCGCCAGCAGCCCGGACAGGGCCGATTCACCCCTCCACTTT.

The chain joins TRBV7-3 to TRBJ2-3; D not certain. Trimming removed 1 base at V and 1 base at J, with 3 bases between. The CDR3 covers 13 residues. CDR1 is SGHTA, CDR2 FQGTGA, per germline. The CDR3 spells CASSLMGTDTQYF. The CDR3 bases are TGTGCCAGCAGCTTAATGGGCACAGATACGCAGTATTTT.

The J gene is TRBJ1-2, the V gene TRBV28; D gene unclear. This CDR3 contains 13 residues. Per germline, CDR1 MDHEN and CDR2 SYDVKM. Trimming shortened V by 2 bases and J by 4 bases, and 8 bases separated the two germline ends. This CDR3 reads CASSLTQAYGYTF. The CDR3, as DNA: TGTGCCAGCAGTTTAACACAAGCCTATGGCTACACCTTC.

The chain joins TRBV9 to TRBJ2-7; TRBD2 matches at 13 bases. The CDR3 extends over 20 amino acids. Losses at the gene ends were 4 bases for V and 1 base for J; bases not matched to a gene: 17. Germline V CDR1 and CDR2: SGDLS, YYNGEE. The CDR3 coding sequence is TGTGCCAGCAGCCCCACCGGGACTAGCGGGACATTCGCCAGGTCCTACGAGCAGTACTTC. Translated, it gives CASSPTGTSGTFARSYEQYF.

This sequence joins TRBV7-9 and TRBJ2-3; tentative D call: TRBD1 (6 bases). Trimming pared 5 bases from V and 0 bases from J, leaving 21 bases between. CDR3 length equals 18 residues. From germline, CDR1 is SEHNR and CDR2 FQNEAQ (reference sequence). In nucleotides, the CDR3 is TGTGCCAGCAGCCCCATATCGTCAGCGGACAGTAGCACAGATACGCAGTATTTT. Translating gives CASSPISSADSSTDTQYF.

The chain joins TRBV5-5 to TRBJ2-2; D uncertain. The length of the CDR3 is 16 residues. Trimming removed 0 bases at V and 1 base at J, with 10 bases between. Germline CDR1 is SGHKS and CDR2 is YYEKEE (reference sequence). CDR3 in DNA: TGTGCCAGCAGCTTGGTAGCAGATTTGAACACCGGGGAGCTGTTTTTT. Translation: CASSLVADLNTGELFF.

The rearrangement uses TRBV9 and TRBJ1-2, with 7 positions matching TRBD1. CDR3 length: 16 residues. With 1 base clipped from V and 3 bases from J, the junction kept 9 bases outside the gene matches. The germline gives CDR1 SGDLS, CDR2 YYNGEE. DNA for the CDR3: TGTGCCAGCAGCGTATCCCAGACAGGGAGGGACTATGGCTACACCTTC. Translation: CASSVSQTGRDYGYTF.

This rearrangement joins TRBV19 to TRBJ1-3, with TRBD1 matching 7 bases. V lost 3 bases, J lost 8 bases, and 7 bases stayed unmatched. Germline V lookup: CDR1 LNHDA, CDR2 SQIVND (reference sequence). This CDR3 spans 14 amino acids. CDR3 coding DNA: TGTGCCAGTAGTATCAGACCTGACAGGGACACCATATATTTT. This gives the protein CASSIRPDRDTIYF.

This clone showed up just once. The chain recombines TRBV2 with TRBJ1-4, with D uncertain. Trimming pared 8 bases from V and 8 bases from J, leaving 15 bases between. There are 13 residues in the CDR3. Germline values: CDR1 SNHLY, CDR2 FYNNEI. CDR3 region: CASGERAFEKLFF. The CDR3 DNA reads TGTGCCAGCGGAGAAAGGGCTTTCGAAAAACTGTTTTTT.

This chain connects TRBV3-1 (or the pseudogene TRBV3-2) to TRBJ2-7, with 11 positions matching TRBD2. The V and J ends lost 0 bases and 4 bases, in that order; junction bases with no gene match: 5. The CDR3 sequence is 16 residues long. Germline lookup yields CDR1 LGHDT and CDR2 YNNKEL (reference sequence). The DNA for the CDR3 is TGTGCCAGCAGCCAAGATGCGTCTAGCGGGAGGTACGAGCAGTACTTC. Amino acids: CASSQDASSGRYEQYF.

The chain has TRBV2 and TRBJ2-2, with D possibly TRBD2 on 5 matching bases. The V end lost 5 bases, the J end lost 5 bases, and 9 bases lay between the germline ends. The CDR3 totals 13 residues. Germline CDR1 SNHLY, CDR2 FYNNEI. The CDR3 coding sequence is TGTGCCAGCAGTCCCGGGGTTACCGGGGAGCTGTTTTTT. Amino acids: CASSPGVTGELFF.

The chain links TRBV4-2 to TRBJ1-2, with 8 bases matching TRBD1. Trimming took 10 bases from V and 6 from J; bases not matched to a gene: 4. CDR1 LGHNA and CDR2 YNFKEQ come from the germline V gene. This CDR3 comprises 11 residues. CDR3 sequence: CATGQGDGYTF. CDR3 DNA: TGTGCCACAGGACAGGGAGATGGCTACACCTTC.

The chain recombines TRBV5-1 with TRBJ1-4, with a possible D match to TRBD1 (6 bases). V gave up 1 base and J gave up 7 bases, with 11 bases separating them. The CDR3 has 14 amino acids. Germline V gives CDR1 SGHRS, CDR2 YFSETQ. The CDR3: CASSLTGRIEKLFF. The CDR3 DNA follows: TGCGCCAGCAGCTTGACAGGGCGGATTGAAAAACTGTTTTTT.

V gene TRBV19 combines with J gene TRBJ1-5; weak D call: TRBD1 (6 bases). The V and J ends lost 8 bases and 7 bases respectively, with 15 bases between them. Germline lookup yields CDR1 LNHDA and CDR2 SQIVND (reference sequence). The CDR3 runs 13 residues. The chain's CDR3 is CASGAGAWQPQHF. The CDR3 DNA is TGTGCCAGTGGGGCAGGGGCTTGGCAGCCCCAGCATTTT.

The J gene is TRBJ1-4, the V gene TRBV27; D perhaps matches TRBD1 (6 bases). Per the germline V gene, CDR1 is MNHEY and CDR2 is SMNVEV (reference sequence). Trimming removed 5 bases at V and 5 bases at J, with 15 bases between. CDR3 size: 15 residues. CDR3 sequence reads: CASSPNRAINEKLFF. The CDR3 bases are TGTGCCAGCAGTCCGAACAGGGCGATAAATGAAAAACTGTTTTTT. Looking up the rest from reference TRBV27 and TRBJ1-4 gives the full variable domain: EAQVTQNPRYLITVTGKKLTVTCSQNMNHEYMSWYRQDPGLGLRQIYYSMNVEVTDKGDVPEGYKVSRKEKRNFPLILESPSPNQTSLYFCASSPNRAINEKLFFGSGTQLSVL.

This chain connects TRBV7-8 to TRBJ2-1; 11 bases fit TRBD1. Germline V gene sequence: CDR1 SGHVS, CDR2 FQNEAQ. The V and J ends lost 7 bases and 5 bases, in that order; junction bases with no gene match: 22. The CDR3 totals 20 residues. As DNA, the CDR3 is TGTGCCAGCACAGGAGGGGACAGGGGGTTTCCCCCTCAGGTTCACAATGAGCAGTTCTTC. Its protein is CASTGGDRGFPPQVHNEQFF.

This chain connects TRBV5-1 to TRBJ2-7; TRBD1 or TRBD2 may be the D gene (5 bases each). Germline assignment: CDR1 SGHRS and CDR2 YFSETQ. The ends were cut back, 0 bases at V and 0 bases at J, with 13 bases in the middle. The CDR3 spans 16 residues. The DNA of the CDR3 is TGCGCCAGCAGCTTGGTACCGGGACCAAGCTCCTACGAGCAGTACTTC. It encodes CASSLVPGPSSYEQYF.

The chain carries TRBV7-9 and TRBJ1-4, with a possible D match to TRBD1 (5 bases). V lost 6 bases and J lost 4, with 12 bases in between. CDR3 length: 14 amino acids. CDR1 is SEHNR and CDR2 is FQNEAQ in the germline V gene (reference sequence). This CDR3 is CASRHTGSNEKLFF. The CDR3 DNA follows: TGTGCCAGCAGACATACAGGAAGTAATGAAAAACTGTTTTTT.

The count of this clone is one. The chain links TRBV19 to TRBJ1-1; D not certain. The CDR3 is 13 residues long. CDR1 is LNHDA and CDR2 is SQIVND in the germline V gene (reference sequence). Trimming took off 10 bases at V and 5 bases at J, with 17 bases between the two ends. CDR3 in DNA: TGTGCCATAAAATCCCACGGACGGACTGAAGCTTTCTTT. Translating it yields CAIKSHGRTEAFF.